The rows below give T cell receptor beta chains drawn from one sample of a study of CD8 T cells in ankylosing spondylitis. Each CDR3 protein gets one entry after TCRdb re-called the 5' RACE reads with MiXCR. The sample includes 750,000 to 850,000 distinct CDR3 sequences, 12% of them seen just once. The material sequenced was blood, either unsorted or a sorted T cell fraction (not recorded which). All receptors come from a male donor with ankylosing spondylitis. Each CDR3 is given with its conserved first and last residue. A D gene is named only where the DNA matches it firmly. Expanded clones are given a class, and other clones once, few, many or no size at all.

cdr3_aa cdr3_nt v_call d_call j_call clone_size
CSAKTEYQETQYF TGCAGTGCCAAAACAGAGTACCAAGAGACCCAGTACTTC TRBV20-1 NA TRBJ2-5 NA
CASSSRLAGIETQYF TGTGCCAGCAGCTCCCGGCTAGCAGGGATAGAGACCCAGTACTTC TRBV11-3 NA TRBJ2-5 few
CSVEGGSTSGETQYF TGCAGCGTTGAAGGCGGGAGCACTTCGGGGGAGACCCAGTACTTC TRBV29-1 TRBD2 TRBJ2-5 few
CASSLERPRWSTEAFF TGTGCCAGCAGCTTAGAACGCCCACGATGGTCCACTGAAGCTTTCTTT TRBV11-2 NA TRBJ1-1 few
CASSTTGGAYEQYF TGTGCCAGCAGCACGACAGGGGGCGCTTACGAGCAGTACTTC TRBV7-2 TRBD1 TRBJ2-7 NA
CAISGTAAQDTQYF TGTGCCATCAGTGGGACAGCTGCTCAGGATACGCAGTATTTT TRBV10-3 NA TRBJ2-3 few
CSADAASSYEQYF TGCAGTGCCGACGCTGCCAGCTCCTACGAGCAGTACTTC TRBV20-1 NA TRBJ2-7 few
CASNDRGNTEAFF TGTGCCAGCAACGACAGGGGGAACACTGAAGCTTTCTTT TRBV7-9 TRBD1 TRBJ1-1 few
CSATDRVDAFF TGCAGTGCTACCGACAGGGTCGACGCTTTCTTT TRBV20-1 TRBD1 TRBJ1-1 NA
CASSNIGFSSSTDTQYF TGTGCCAGCTCAAATATCGGTTTCTCATCTAGCACAGATACGCAGTATTTT TRBV18 NA TRBJ2-3 NA
CASSFRRHYNEQFF TGTGCCAGCAGCTTCCGGAGGCACTACAATGAGCAGTTCTTC TRBV11-2 NA TRBJ2-1 NA
CASSPRDSPYEQYF TGTGCCAGCTCACCCCGGGACAGTCCCTACGAGCAGTACTTC TRBV18 TRBD1 TRBJ2-7 many
CASSLGETTDTQYF TGCGCCAGCAGCTTGGGTGAAACTACAGATACGCAGTATTTT TRBV5-1 NA TRBJ2-3 few
CSVASVAGANVLTF TGCAGCGTGGCCAGCGTGGCTGGGGCCAACGTCCTGACTTTC TRBV29-1 NA TRBJ2-6 many
CSASREGDTGELFF TGCAGTGCTAGTCGAGAGGGTGACACCGGGGAGCTGTTTTTT TRBV20-1 NA TRBJ2-2 NA
CASSLYGIGGRLNTEAFF TGTGCCAGCAGTTTATATGGGATCGGAGGACGGTTGAACACTGAAGCTTTCTTT TRBV27 NA TRBJ1-1 NA
CASRVRDRGSHEQYF TGTGCCAGCAGAGTCCGGGACAGGGGGTCCCACGAGCAGTACTTC TRBV6-1 TRBD1 TRBJ2-7 few
CASSPGTSGRLAQYF TGTGCCAGCAGCCCCGGGACTAGCGGCCGTTTGGCGCAGTATTTT TRBV7-9 TRBD2 TRBJ2-3 few
CASRVTGGPPSSYNEQFF TGTGCCAGCAGGGTCACGGGGGGCCCCCCGAGCTCCTACAATGAGCAGTTCTTC TRBV11-2 NA TRBJ2-1 few
CASSSPGRSPDTQYF TGTGCCAGCAGTTCTCCAGGGAGGTCCCCAGATACGCAGTATTTT TRBV6-5 NA TRBJ2-3 many
CATSGRTGAKADTQYF TGTGCCACCAGCGGAAGAACAGGGGCGAAGGCAGATACGCAGTATTTT TRBV15 TRBD1 TRBJ2-3 many
CTEARIGTASNYGYTF TGCACCGAAGCCCGAATAGGGACGGCTTCTAACTATGGCTACACCTTC TRBV20-1 NA TRBJ1-2 many